This T cell receptor (beta chain) was identified during a study of blood T cell repertoires in COVID-19. About the study: COVID-19 samples, acute and convalescent, were from the United States, Italy and Spain.

The recovered donors of Cohort 3 showed two negative PCRs, clearance, or symptom resolution. The CDR3 consists of 15 residues. Germline V CDR1 and CDR2: SGHNT, YYREEE (reference sequence). With 4 bases removed from V and 8 bases from J, the gap between germline ends came to 21 bases. Assay used: immunoSEQ multiplex PCR; TCRdb lists only in-frame clones, some missing. The sample has about 100,000 clones, roughly 85% seen once. The material sequenced was PBMCs or T cells enriched from blood (not recorded which). The V gene is TRBV5-4, the J gene TRBJ1-2, with D maybe TRBD1 (6 bases). This receptor was taken from a woman aged 50 to 65 who had recovered from COVID-19. The CDR3 coding sequence is TGTGCCAGCAGCGCGTTCGGGGGGCGTTCGAGCGGCTACACCTTC. This sequence encodes CASSAFGGRSSGYTF.